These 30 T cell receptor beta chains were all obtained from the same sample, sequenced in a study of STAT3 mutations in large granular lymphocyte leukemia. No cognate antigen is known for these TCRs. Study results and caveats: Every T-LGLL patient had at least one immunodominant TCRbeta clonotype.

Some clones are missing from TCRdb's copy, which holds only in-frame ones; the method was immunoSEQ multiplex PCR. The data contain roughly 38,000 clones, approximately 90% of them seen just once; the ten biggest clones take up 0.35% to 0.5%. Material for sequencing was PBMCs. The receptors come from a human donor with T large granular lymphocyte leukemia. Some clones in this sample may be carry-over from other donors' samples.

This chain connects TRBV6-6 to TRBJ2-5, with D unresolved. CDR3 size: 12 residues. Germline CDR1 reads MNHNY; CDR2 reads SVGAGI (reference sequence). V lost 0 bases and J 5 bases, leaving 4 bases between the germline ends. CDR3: CASSYSRETQYF. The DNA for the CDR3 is TGTGCCAGCAGTTACTCAAGGGAGACCCAGTACTTC.

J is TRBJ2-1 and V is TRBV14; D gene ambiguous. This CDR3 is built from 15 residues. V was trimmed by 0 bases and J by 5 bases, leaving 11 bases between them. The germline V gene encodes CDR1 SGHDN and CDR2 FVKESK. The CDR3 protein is CASSQDLSGNNEQFF. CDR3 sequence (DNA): TGTGCCAGCAGCCAAGATCTCTCGGGTAACAATGAGCAGTTCTTC.

The CDR3 coding sequence is TGTGCCAGCAGCTACGGGAAGGCTGGAAACACCATATATTTT. Protein sequence: CASSYGKAGNTIYF. The chain is built from TRBV13 and TRBJ1-3; D gene unclear. The CDR3 has 14 residues. Trimming removed 4 bases at V and 2 bases at J, with 9 bases between. Per germline, CDR1 PRHDT and CDR2 FYEKMQ (reference sequence).

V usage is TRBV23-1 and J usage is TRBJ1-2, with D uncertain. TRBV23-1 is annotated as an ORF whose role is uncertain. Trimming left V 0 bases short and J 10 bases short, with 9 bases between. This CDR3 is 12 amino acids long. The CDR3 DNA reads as TGCGCCAGCAGTCAATCGGCCCCAGTCTACACCTTC. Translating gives CASSQSAPVYTF.

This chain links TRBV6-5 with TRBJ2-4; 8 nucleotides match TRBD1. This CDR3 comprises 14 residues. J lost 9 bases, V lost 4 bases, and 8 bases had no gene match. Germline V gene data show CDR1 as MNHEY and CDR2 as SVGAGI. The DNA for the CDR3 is TGTGCCAGCAGTTCGTCGACAGGGGCGGGCATTCAGTACTTC. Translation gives CASSSSTGAGIQYF.

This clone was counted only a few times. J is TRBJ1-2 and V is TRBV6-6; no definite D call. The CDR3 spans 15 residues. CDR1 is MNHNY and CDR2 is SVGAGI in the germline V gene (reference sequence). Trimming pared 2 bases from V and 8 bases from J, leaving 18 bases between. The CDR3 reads CASSYTKGKEVGYTF. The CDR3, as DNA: TGTGCCAGCAGTTACACTAAGGGAAAAGAAGTCGGCTACACCTTC.

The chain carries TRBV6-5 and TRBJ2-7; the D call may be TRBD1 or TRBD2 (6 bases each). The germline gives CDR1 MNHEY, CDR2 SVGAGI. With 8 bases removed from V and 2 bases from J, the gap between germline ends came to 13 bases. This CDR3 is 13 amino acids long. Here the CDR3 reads CASSRGEAYEQYF. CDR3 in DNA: TGTGCCAGCTCTAGGGGGGAGGCCTACGAGCAGTACTTC.

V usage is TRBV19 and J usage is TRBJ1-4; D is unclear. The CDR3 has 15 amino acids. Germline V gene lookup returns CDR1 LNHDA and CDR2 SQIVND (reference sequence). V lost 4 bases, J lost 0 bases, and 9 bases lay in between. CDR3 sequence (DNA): TGTGCCAGTAGTACCCGGGGATCAACTAATGAAAAACTGTTTTTT. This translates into CASSTRGSTNEKLFF.

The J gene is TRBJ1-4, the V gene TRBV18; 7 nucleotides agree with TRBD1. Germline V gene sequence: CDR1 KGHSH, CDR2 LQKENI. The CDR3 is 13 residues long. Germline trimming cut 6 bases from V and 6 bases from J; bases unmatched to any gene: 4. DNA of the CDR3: TGTGCCAGCTCCGAGGGGGCGGATGAAAAACTGTTTTTT. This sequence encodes CASSEGADEKLFF.

CDR3 sequence (DNA): TGTGCCAGCAGCCCCAACTACGAGCAGTACTTC. Translated, it gives CASSPNYEQYF. The chain recombines TRBV5-8 with TRBJ2-7; D is undetermined. The V gene lost 4 bases and the J gene lost 3 bases, with 5 bases spanning the gap. This CDR3 has 11 residues. Germline V gene lookup returns CDR1 SGHTS and CDR2 YDEGEE.

The CDR3: CASSYTDTQYF. In DNA, the CDR3 is TGTGCCAGCAGTTACACAGATACGCAGTATTTT. V usage is TRBV2 and J usage is TRBJ2-3; D call uncertain. Germline V gene data show CDR1 as SNHLY and CDR2 as FYNNEI. The CDR3 is 11 residues long. Deletions cut 5 bases from V and 2 bases from J, with 2 bases between.

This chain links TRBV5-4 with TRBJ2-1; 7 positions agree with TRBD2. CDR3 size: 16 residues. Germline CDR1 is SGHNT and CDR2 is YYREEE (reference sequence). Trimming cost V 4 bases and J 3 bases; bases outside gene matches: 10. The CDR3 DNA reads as TGTGCCAGCAGCCCCAGGTCCCTAGCGGTCTACAATGAGCAGTTCTTC. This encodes CASSPRSLAVYNEQFF.

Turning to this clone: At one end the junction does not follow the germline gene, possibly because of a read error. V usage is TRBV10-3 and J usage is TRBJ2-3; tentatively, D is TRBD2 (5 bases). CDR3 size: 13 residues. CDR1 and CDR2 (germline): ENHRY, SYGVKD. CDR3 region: CAISGAGTDTQYF. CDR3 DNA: TGTGCCATCAGTGGGGCGGGCACGGATACGCAGTATTTT.

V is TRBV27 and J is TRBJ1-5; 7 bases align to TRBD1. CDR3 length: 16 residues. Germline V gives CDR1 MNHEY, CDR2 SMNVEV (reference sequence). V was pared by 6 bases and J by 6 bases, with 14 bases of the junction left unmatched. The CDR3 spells CASRGTVGLAGQPQHF. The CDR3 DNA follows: TGTGCCAGCAGGGGGACAGTAGGGTTGGCAGGTCAGCCCCAGCATTTT.

The CDR3 is CACARTLEDYGYTF. CDR3 sequence (DNA): TGTGCCTGCGCCCGGACACTAGAGGACTATGGCTACACCTTC. This chain links TRBV30 with TRBJ1-2; D may be TRBD1 (5 bases). CDR1 is GTSNPN and CDR2 is SVGIG in the germline V gene (reference sequence). The length of the CDR3 is 14 residues. V lost 6 bases to trimming and J lost 3 bases, with 17 bases between them. Based on the CDR3 plus reference TRBV30 and TRBJ1-2, the full variable domain is SQTIHQWPATLVQPVGSPLSLECTVEGTSNPNLYWYRQAAGRGLQLLFYSVGIGQISSEVPQNLSASRPQDRQFILSSKKLLLSDSGFYLCACARTLEDYGYTFGSGTRLTVV.

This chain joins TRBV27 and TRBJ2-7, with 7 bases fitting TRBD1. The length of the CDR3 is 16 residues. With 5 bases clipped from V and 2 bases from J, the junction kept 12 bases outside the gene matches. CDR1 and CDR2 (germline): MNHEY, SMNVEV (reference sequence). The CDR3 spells CASSLSGDSSAYEQYV. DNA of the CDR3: TGTGCCAGCAGTCTCTCCGGGGACAGTAGCGCCTACGAGCAGTACGTC.

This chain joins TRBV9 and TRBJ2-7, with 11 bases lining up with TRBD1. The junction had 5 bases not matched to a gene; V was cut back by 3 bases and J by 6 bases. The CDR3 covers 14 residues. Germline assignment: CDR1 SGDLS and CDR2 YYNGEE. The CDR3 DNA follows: TGTGCCAGCAGCGGATCCGGGACAGGGGGCGAGCAGTACTTC. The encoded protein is CASSGSGTGGEQYF.

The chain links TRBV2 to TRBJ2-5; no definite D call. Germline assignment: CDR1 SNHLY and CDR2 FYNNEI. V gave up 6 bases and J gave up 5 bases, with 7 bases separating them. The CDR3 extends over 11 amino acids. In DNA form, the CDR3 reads TGTGCCAGCAGCCCGGCCGAGACCCAGTACTTC. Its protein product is CASSPAETQYF.

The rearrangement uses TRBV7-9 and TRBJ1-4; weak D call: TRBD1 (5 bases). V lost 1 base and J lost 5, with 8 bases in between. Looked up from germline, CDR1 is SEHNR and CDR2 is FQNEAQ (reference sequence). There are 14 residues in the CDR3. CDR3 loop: CASSLDGGNEKLFF. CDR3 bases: TGTGCCAGCAGCTTAGACGGGGGGAATGAAAAACTGTTTTTT.

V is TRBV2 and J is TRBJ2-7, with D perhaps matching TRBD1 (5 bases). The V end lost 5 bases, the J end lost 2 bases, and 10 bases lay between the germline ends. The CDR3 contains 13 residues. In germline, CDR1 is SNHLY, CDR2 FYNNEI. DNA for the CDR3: TGTGCCAGCAGTCCAGGGATTACCTACGAGCAGTACGTC. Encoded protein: CASSPGITYEQYV.

CDR3 bases: TGTGCCAGCACGGATCACCCGGGACAAGGCTACACCTTC. This sequence encodes CASTDHPGQGYTF. The rearrangement uses TRBV28 and TRBJ1-2; possible D gene TRBD1, 6 bases. V was shortened by 7 bases and J by 8 bases, with 17 bases between the two germline ends. The germline V gene encodes CDR1 MDHEN and CDR2 SYDVKM. This CDR3 spans 13 amino acids.

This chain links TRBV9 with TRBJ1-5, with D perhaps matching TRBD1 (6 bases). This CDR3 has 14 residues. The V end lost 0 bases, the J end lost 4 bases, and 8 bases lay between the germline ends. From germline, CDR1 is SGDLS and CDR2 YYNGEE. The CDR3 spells CASSVGQENQPQHF. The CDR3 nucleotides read TGTGCCAGCAGCGTAGGACAGGAAAATCAGCCCCAGCATTTT. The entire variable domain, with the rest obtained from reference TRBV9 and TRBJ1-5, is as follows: DSGVTQTPKHLITATGQRVTLRCSPRSGDLSVYWYQQSLDQGLQFLIQYYNGEERAKGNILERFSAQQFPDLHSELNLSSLELGDSALYFCASSVGQENQPQHFGDGTRLSIL.

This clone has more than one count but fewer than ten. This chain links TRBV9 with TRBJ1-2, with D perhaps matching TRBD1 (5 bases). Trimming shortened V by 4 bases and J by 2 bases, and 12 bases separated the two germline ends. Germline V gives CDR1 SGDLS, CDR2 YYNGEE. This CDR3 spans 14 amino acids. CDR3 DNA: TGTGCCAGCAGCTCCACGACAGTAAACTATGGCTACACCTTC. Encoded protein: CASSSTTVNYGYTF. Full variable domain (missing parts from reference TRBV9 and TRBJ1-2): DSGVTQTPKHLITATGQRVTLRCSPRSGDLSVYWYQQSLDQGLQFLIQYYNGEERAKGNILERFSAQQFPDLHSELNLSSLELGDSALYFCASSSTTVNYGYTFGSGTRLTVV.

The CDR3 region has the DNA TGTGCCAGCAGCCAAGGGGTGGAGGTAGCCTACGAGCAGTACTTC. Translated: CASSQGVEVAYEQYF. V is TRBV4-2 and J is TRBJ2-7; D may be TRBD2 (5 bases). Trimming took off 1 base at V and 2 bases at J, with 12 bases between the two ends. This CDR3 contains 15 residues. CDR1 is LGHNA and CDR2 is YNFKEQ in the germline V gene.

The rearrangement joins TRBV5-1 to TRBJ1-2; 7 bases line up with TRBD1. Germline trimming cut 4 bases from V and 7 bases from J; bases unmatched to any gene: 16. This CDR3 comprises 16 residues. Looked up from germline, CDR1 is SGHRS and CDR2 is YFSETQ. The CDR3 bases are TGCGCCAGCAGCGAATCGGGACAGCTAGGCCGAGGTGGCTACACCTTC. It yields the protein CASSESGQLGRGGYTF.

The CDR3 DNA reads as TGTGCCAGCAGTTCCCTGACAGGCTTACCCCCCTACGAGCAGTACTTC. Residues: CASSSLTGLPPYEQYF. The chain links TRBV7-2 to TRBJ2-7; TRBD1 might be the D (6 bases). Trimming shortened V by 6 bases and J by 2 bases, and 20 bases separated the two germline ends. The length of the CDR3 is 16 residues. Germline lookup yields CDR1 SGHTA and CDR2 FQGNSA.

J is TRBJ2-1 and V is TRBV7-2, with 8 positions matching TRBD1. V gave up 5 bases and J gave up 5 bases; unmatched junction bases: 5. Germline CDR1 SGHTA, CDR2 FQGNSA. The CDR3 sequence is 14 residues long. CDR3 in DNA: TGTGCCAGCAGCCACGGACAGGGCAACAATGAGCAGTTCTTC. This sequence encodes CASSHGQGNNEQFF.

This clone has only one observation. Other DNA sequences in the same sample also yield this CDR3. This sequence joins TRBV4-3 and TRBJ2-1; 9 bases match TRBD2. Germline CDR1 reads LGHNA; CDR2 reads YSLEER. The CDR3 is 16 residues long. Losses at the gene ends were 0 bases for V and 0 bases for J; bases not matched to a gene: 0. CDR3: CASSQDSGGSYNEQFF. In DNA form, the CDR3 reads TGCGCCAGCAGCCAAGATAGCGGGGGCTCCTACAATGAGCAGTTCTTC.

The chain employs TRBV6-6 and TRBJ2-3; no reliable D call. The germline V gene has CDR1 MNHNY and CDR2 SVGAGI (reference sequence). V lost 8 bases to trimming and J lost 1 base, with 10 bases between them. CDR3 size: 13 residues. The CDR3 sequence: CASSRRRTDTQYF. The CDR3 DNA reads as TGTGCCAGCTCTCGCAGACGCACAGATACGCAGTATTTT.

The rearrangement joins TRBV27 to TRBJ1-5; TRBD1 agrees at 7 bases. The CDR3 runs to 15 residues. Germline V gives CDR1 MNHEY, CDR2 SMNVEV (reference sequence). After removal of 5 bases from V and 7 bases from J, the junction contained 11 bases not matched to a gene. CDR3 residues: CASSDTGVGRQPQHF. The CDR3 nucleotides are TGTGCCAGCAGTGACACAGGGGTAGGAAGGCAGCCCCAGCATTTT.